Here is one T cell receptor beta chain with its context. Its antigen is unidentified. The data are from a study of cytomegalovirus exposure and HLA in healthy donors. Study at large: Earlier results showed approximately 120 million unique TCR beta sequences derived from 150 million to 200 million T cells. Study results and limitations: Specificity for CMV antigens was confirmed in vitro for three of the CMV-associated chains. In an earlier analysis, most TCR beta V segments were productive about 87% or about 30% of the time.

The primer mix had 60 Vbeta and 13 Jbeta primers. The assay was immunoSEQ multiplex PCR, and TCRdb's table has in-frame clones only and misses some. The specimen's table records some 41,000 clones. The CDR3 is 14 amino acids. Trimming took off 5 bases at V and 2 bases at J, with 13 bases between the two ends. The V gene's germline CDR1 is SGHTA and CDR2 FQGNSA. Material: PBMCs. This sequence joins TRBV7-2 and TRBJ2-7, with a tentative D call TRBD2 (6 bases). This sequence originates from a man aged 25 to 45 in good health and CMV-seronegative. CDR3 nucleotides: TGTGCCAGCAGCACTAGCTCTCTACCCTACGAGCAGTACTTC. This gives the protein CASSTSSLPYEQYF.